This TCR beta chain stems from a study of T cells in Graves' hyperthyroidism and ophthalmopathy. Study overall: At the time of initial diagnosis and before any treatment, peripheral blood was collected. Study-level results: Among clonotypes expanded in thyroid above 0.001, most were also found in blood. Model output signaled ophthalmopathy a median roughly 6.1 months ahead of onset.

RNA transcripts were the template for amplifying TCR beta CDR3 regions. An initial round of RT-PCR targeting the TCR CDR3 relied on the HTBI primer set. Via MiXCR, TCRdb re-called the multiplex PCR reads, giving one row per CDR3 protein. This table has 300,000 to 400,000 distinct CDR3 sequences, around 20% appearing once. In its sample, this clonotype was seen many times. Its specificity is unknown. CDR3 length: 16 amino acids. V lost 2 bases and J lost 0; bases outside the gene matches: 6. Germline lookup yields CDR1 SGHAT and CDR2 FQNNGV. The V and J genes are TRBV11-2 and TRBJ2-5; 7 bases align to TRBD1. The sample taken for sequencing was blood. The clonotype originates from a woman between 45 and 65 years old with Graves' hyperthyroidism. The CDR3 DNA follows: TGTGCCAGCAGCTTAAGGGACAGCCTGTACCAAGAGACCCAGTACTTC. This translates into CASSLRDSLYQETQYF.